Each of the 24 T cell receptor beta chains below was sequenced from the same sample in a study of identifying expanded T cells in peripheral blood. The data were produced by immunoSEQ multiplex PCR, yet TCRdb's version contains in-frame clones alone and is incomplete. The profile shows 85,000 to 120,000 clones, approximately 88% of them singletons. Sample: blood. The receptors shown here come from a person aged 18-70 years in good health.

V usage is TRBV6-1 and J usage is TRBJ2-3, with 7 bases fitting TRBD1. The CDR3 consists of 13 residues. V gave up 11 bases and J gave up 1 base; unmatched junction bases: 6. Germline V gene lookup returns CDR1 MNHNS and CDR2 SASEGT. The CDR3 DNA reads TGTGCCGGGCAGCAGGGGGGCACAGATACGCAGTATTTT. Its protein product is CAGQQGGTDTQYF.

The chain employs TRBV28 and TRBJ2-5; 9 positions match TRBD1. V was clipped by 1 base and J by 4 bases; unmatched bases: 7. Germline loops: CDR1 MDHEN, CDR2 SYDVKM. This CDR3 is 16 amino acids long. CDR3 region: CASSLYLGQGVETQYF. CDR3 nucleotides: TGTGCCAGCAGTTTATACTTGGGACAGGGAGTAGAGACCCAGTACTTC.

V is TRBV7-8 and J is TRBJ1-2; D is ambiguous. Germline loops: CDR1 SGHVS, CDR2 FQNEAQ. V was clipped by 5 bases and J by 6 bases, with 10 bases between them. This CDR3 region has 12 residues. The CDR3 region is CASSQRRDGYTF. CDR3 in DNA: TGTGCCAGCAGCCAACGCCGAGATGGCTACACCTTC.

V is TRBV10-3 and J is TRBJ2-7; TRBD1 matches 7 bases. The V gene end was trimmed by 7 bases and the J gene end by 4 bases; junction bases not matched to a gene: 7. Germline CDR1 and CDR2: ENHRY and SYGVKD. The CDR3 sequence is 13 residues long. The CDR3 nucleotides read TGTGCCATCAAAGGGACAGATTTATACGAGCAGTACTTC. Encoded protein: CAIKGTDLYEQYF.

The rearrangement joins TRBV10-3 to TRBJ2-5; D is unclear. Trimming pared 0 bases from V and 3 bases from J, leaving 2 bases between. The CDR3 sequence is 12 residues long. Germline V CDR1 and CDR2: ENHRY, SYGVKD. The CDR3 nucleotides are TGTGCCATCAGTGAGTCGAAAGAGACCCAGTACTTC. This encodes CAISESKETQYF.

The J gene is TRBJ2-3, the V gene TRBV5-1; 8 positions agree with TRBD1. Looked up from germline, CDR1 is SGHRS and CDR2 is YFSETQ. The CDR3 runs 18 residues. V was pared by 1 base and J by 1 base, with 11 bases of the junction left unmatched. The CDR3 loop is CASSLYSPTDRGTDTQYF. DNA of the CDR3: TGCGCCAGCAGCTTGTACTCCCCCACGGACAGGGGCACAGATACGCAGTATTTT.

This clone was observed a few times. The V gene is TRBV9, the J gene TRBJ2-3; unclear D gene. The V gene lost 0 bases and the J gene lost 5 bases, with 10 bases spanning the gap. Germline assignment: CDR1 SGDLS and CDR2 YYNGEE. The CDR3 totals 14 residues. The CDR3 region is CASSVDRWEDTQYF. The CDR3 bases are TGTGCCAGCAGCGTAGATAGGTGGGAAGATACGCAGTATTTT. The whole variable domain, filled in from reference TRBV9 and TRBJ2-3, reads DSGVTQTPKHLITATGQRVTLRCSPRSGDLSVYWYQQSLDQGLQFLIQYYNGEERAKGNILERFSAQQFPDLHSELNLSSLELGDSALYFCASSVDRWEDTQYFGPGTRLTVL.

The chain has TRBV27 and TRBJ2-7; possible D gene TRBD2, 5 bases. Trimming cost V 6 bases and J 7 bases, with 13 bases left between them. Germline CDR1 is MNHEY and CDR2 is SMNVEV (reference sequence). This CDR3 spans 12 amino acids. This CDR3 reads CASSWTDGEQYF. The CDR3 coding sequence is TGTGCCAGCAGCTGGACTGACGGGGAGCAGTACTTC.

The chain carries TRBV5-5 and TRBJ2-1; 10 nucleotides agree with TRBD2. In germline, CDR1 is SGHKS, CDR2 YYEKEE (reference sequence). The CDR3 has 16 residues. With V trimmed by 3 bases and J by 5 bases, 8 bases remained unmatched. This chain's CDR3 is CASSSLTAGGHNEQFF. CDR3 DNA sequence: TGTGCCAGCAGCTCGCTTACAGCGGGGGGGCACAATGAGCAGTTCTTC.

The chain uses TRBV6-5 and TRBJ2-1; the D is unclear. V dropped 6 bases and J dropped 0 bases, with 9 bases sitting between them. The V gene's germline CDR1 is MNHEY and CDR2 SVGAGI. This CDR3 comprises 14 residues. The CDR3 reads CASRALGSYNEQFF. The CDR3 region has the DNA TGTGCCAGCAGAGCTTTGGGCTCCTACAATGAGCAGTTCTTC.

This chain links TRBV19 with TRBJ2-3; D is ambiguous. V lost 6 bases to trimming and J lost 5 bases, with 15 bases between them. The germline V gene encodes CDR1 LNHDA and CDR2 SQIVND (reference sequence). The CDR3 has 14 amino acids. The DNA for the CDR3 is TGTGCCAGTAGGGTGGGCCCTTCAATAGATACGCAGTATTTT. It codes for CASRVGPSIDTQYF.

This chain connects TRBV6-6 to TRBJ2-7; no reliable D call. The CDR3 loop spans 15 amino acids. Between the trimmed V and J ends, which lost 3 bases and 1 base, there was a span of 13 bases. In germline, CDR1 is MNHNY, CDR2 SVGAGI (reference sequence). CDR3 residues: CASSYSDSRSYEQYF. The CDR3 DNA sequence: TGTGCCAGCAGTTATTCTGACTCCCGGTCCTACGAGCAGTACTTC.

V is TRBV20-1 and J is TRBJ2-1, with D perhaps TRBD2 (6 bases). In germline, CDR1 is DFQATT, CDR2 SNEGSKA (reference sequence). CDR3 length equals 11 residues. The V and J ends lost 6 bases and 7 bases respectively, with 10 bases between them. The CDR3 loop is CSASGLNEQFF. The CDR3 DNA reads TGCAGTGCCTCCGGACTAAATGAGCAGTTCTTC.

The chain has TRBV5-4 and TRBJ2-3; 7 nucleotides match TRBD1. The germline CDR1 and CDR2 sequences are SGHNT and YYREEE (reference sequence). There are 15 residues in the CDR3. Losses at the gene ends were 4 bases for V and 0 bases for J; bases not matched to a gene: 5. CDR3 DNA sequence: TGTGCCAGCAGCATCCCGGGACAGAGCACAGATACGCAGTATTTT. It specifies CASSIPGQSTDTQYF.

The chain combines TRBV7-9 with TRBJ1-1, with D possibly matching TRBD1 (6 bases). This CDR3 is 17 amino acids long. Per germline, CDR1 SEHNR and CDR2 FQNEAQ (reference sequence). V lost 2 bases, J lost 4 bases, and 20 bases lay in between. The DNA for the CDR3 is TGTGCCAGCAGCTTATCCGGCCAGGGGAGAGGGGGCACTGAAGCTTTCTTT. Its translation is CASSLSGQGRGGTEAFF.

The chain combines TRBV7-2 with TRBJ1-2; a possible D gene is TRBD1 (5 bases). The V gene's germline CDR1 is SGHTA and CDR2 FQGNSA. The CDR3 runs 13 residues. Trimming removed 7 bases at V and 7 bases at J, with 16 bases between. The CDR3 sequence: CASTPGTATGYTF. As DNA, the CDR3 is TGTGCCAGCACCCCCGGGACGGCGACTGGCTACACCTTC.

The chain uses TRBV7-9 and TRBJ2-7, with 10 bases that match TRBD1. V was pared by 5 bases and J by 3 bases, with 4 bases of the junction left unmatched. Looked up from germline, CDR1 is SEHNR and CDR2 is FQNEAQ (reference sequence). The CDR3 sequence is 14 residues long. For the CDR3, the DNA is TGTGCCAGCAGCCCCCGGACAGGGGGCTACGAGCAGTACTTC. It is translated as CASSPRTGGYEQYF.

Note on this clone: The sample has other DNA sequences that encode this CDR3 too. The chain links TRBV18 to TRBJ2-7; tentative D call: TRBD2 (6 bases). V was trimmed by 6 bases and J by 2 bases, leaving 11 bases between them. The V gene's germline CDR1 is KGHSH and CDR2 LQKENI. This CDR3 is 13 amino acids long. The CDR3 reads CASSRDSPYEQYF. The DNA for the CDR3 is TGTGCCAGCTCGAGGGACTCCCCCTACGAGCAGTACTTC.

Many counts were recorded for this clone. This chain uses TRBV4-2 with TRBJ2-5, with 9 bases fitting TRBD2. Germline values: CDR1 LGHNA, CDR2 YNFKEQ. This CDR3 region has 18 residues. V shed 0 bases, J shed 7 bases, and the junction held 15 bases outside the gene matches. This CDR3 is CASSQDISAGGSGGTQYF. CDR3 nucleotide sequence: TGTGCCAGCAGCCAAGATATATCAGCGGGAGGTTCAGGGGGGACCCAGTACTTC.

Concerning this clone: Since a much larger clone is just one base distant, this may be a read error. The chain uses TRBV7-9 and TRBJ1-2, with 9 bases fitting TRBD1. The CDR3 loop spans 14 amino acids. In germline, CDR1 is SEHNR, CDR2 FQNEAQ (reference sequence). V lost 5 bases to trimming and J lost 2 bases; unmatched junction nucleotides: 3. CDR3 nucleotides: TGTGCCAGCAGCCGGGGACAGGGAAACTATGGCTACACCTTC. The encoded protein is CASSRGQGNYGYTF.

V gene TRBV12-5 combines with J gene TRBJ1-5; D remains unclear. V was clipped by 6 bases and J by 4 bases, with 1 base between them. CDR3 size: 10 residues. CDR1 and CDR2 from the germline V gene are LGHNT and FRNRAP. In nucleotides, the CDR3 is TGTGCTAGTGGGAATCAGCCCCAGCATTTT. It codes for CASGNQPQHF.

This clone was detected only once. CDR3 in DNA: TGTGCCAGTAGTATCCCCGGGGACCACTATGGCTACACCTTC. It is translated as CASSIPGDHYGYTF. This chain uses TRBV19 with TRBJ1-2; maybe TRBD1 (5 bases). The CDR3 extends over 14 amino acids. Germline CDR1 LNHDA, CDR2 SQIVND (reference sequence). Trimming pared 3 bases from V and 3 bases from J, leaving 11 bases between.

This clone came up a few times. The V and J genes are TRBV19 and TRBJ1-6; D uncertain. CDR1 LNHDA and CDR2 SQIVND come from the germline V gene (reference sequence). This CDR3 spans 14 amino acids. V was clipped by 8 bases and J by 7 bases, with 15 bases between them. The CDR3 protein is CASWPETDNSPLHF. The CDR3 DNA follows: TGTGCCAGTTGGCCTGAGACGGACAATTCACCCCTCCACTTT.

The chain uses TRBV7-9 and TRBJ1-2; D not resolved. There are 15 residues in the CDR3. CDR1 and CDR2 from the germline V gene are SEHNR and FQNEAQ (reference sequence). The V end lost 1 base, the J end lost 6 bases, and 15 bases lay between the germline ends. CDR3 residues: CASSLGRNIEDGYTF. CDR3 DNA sequence: TGTGCCAGCAGCTTAGGGAGGAATATTGAAGATGGCTACACCTTC.